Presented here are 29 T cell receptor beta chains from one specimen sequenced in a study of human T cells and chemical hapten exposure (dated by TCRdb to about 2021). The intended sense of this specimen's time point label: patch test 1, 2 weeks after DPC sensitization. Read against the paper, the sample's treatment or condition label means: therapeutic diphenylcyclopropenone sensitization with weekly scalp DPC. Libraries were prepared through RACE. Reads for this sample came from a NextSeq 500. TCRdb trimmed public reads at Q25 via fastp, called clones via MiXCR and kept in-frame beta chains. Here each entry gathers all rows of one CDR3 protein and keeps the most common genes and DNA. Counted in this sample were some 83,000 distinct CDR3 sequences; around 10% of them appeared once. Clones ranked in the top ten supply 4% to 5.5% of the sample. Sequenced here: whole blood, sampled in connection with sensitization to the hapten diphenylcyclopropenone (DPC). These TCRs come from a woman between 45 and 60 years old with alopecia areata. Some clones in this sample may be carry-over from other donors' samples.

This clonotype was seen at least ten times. Here the CDR3 DNA reads TGTGCCAGCAGCTTAGCCGCGGAACATGGCTACACCTTC. Translated: CASSLAAEHGYTF. The V and J genes are TRBV5-6 and TRBJ1-2; unclear D gene. The CDR3 totals 13 residues. V was clipped by 2 bases and J by 6 bases, with 11 bases between them. Germline-derived CDR1 and CDR2 are SGHDT and YYEEEE.

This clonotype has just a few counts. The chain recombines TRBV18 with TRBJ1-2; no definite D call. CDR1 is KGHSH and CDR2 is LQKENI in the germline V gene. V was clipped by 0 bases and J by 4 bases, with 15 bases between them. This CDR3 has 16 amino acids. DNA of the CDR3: TGTGCCAGCTCACCACCGGGCAGGAGCGATTTCTATGGCTACACCTTC. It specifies CASSPPGRSDFYGYTF.

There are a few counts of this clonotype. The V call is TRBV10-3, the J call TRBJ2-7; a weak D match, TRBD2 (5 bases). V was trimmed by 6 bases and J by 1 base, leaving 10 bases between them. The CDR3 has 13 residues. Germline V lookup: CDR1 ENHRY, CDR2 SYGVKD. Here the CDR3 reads CAISGRESYEQYF. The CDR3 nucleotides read TGTGCCATCAGCGGACGGGAATCCTACGAGCAGTACTTC.

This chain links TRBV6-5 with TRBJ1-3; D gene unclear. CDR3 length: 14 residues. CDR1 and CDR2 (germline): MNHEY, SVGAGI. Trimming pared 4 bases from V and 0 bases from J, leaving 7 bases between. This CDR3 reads CASSSLSSGNTIYF. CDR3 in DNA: TGTGCCAGCAGTTCCCTTTCCTCTGGAAACACCATATATTTT.

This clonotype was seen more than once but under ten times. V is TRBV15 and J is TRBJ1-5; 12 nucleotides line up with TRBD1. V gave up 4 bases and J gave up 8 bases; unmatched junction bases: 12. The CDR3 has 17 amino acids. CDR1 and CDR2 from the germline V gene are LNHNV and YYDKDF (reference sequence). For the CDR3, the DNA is TGTGCCACCAGCACCGGGACAGGGGGCGCGAGTGGCGAGCCCCAGCATTTT. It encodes CATSTGTGGASGEPQHF. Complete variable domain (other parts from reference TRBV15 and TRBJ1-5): DAMVIQNPRYQVTQFGKPVTLSCSQTLNHNVMYWYQQKSSQAPKLLFHYYDKDFNNEADTPDNFQSRRPNTSFCFLDIRSPGLGDTAMYLCATSTGTGGASGEPQHFGDGTRLSIL.

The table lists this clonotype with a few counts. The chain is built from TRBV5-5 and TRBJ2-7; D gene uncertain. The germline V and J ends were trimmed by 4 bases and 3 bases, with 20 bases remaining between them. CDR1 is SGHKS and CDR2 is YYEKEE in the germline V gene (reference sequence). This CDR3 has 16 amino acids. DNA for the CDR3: TGTGCCAGCAGCCCCGGCCCGGACCCCCGGCTCTACGAGCAGTACTTC. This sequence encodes CASSPGPDPRLYEQYF.

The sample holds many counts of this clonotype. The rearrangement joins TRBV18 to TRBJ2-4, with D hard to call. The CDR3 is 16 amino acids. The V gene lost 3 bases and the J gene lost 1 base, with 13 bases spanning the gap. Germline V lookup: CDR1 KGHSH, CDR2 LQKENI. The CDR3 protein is CASSPTGDPAKNIQYF. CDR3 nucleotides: TGTGCCAGCTCACCTACTGGGGATCCCGCCAAAAACATTCAGTACTTC.

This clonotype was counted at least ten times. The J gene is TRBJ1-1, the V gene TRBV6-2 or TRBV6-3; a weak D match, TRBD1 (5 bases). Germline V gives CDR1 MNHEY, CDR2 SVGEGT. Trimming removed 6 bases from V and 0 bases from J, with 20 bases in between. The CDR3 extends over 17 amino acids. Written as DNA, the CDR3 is TGTGCCAGCAGCCGTGTGGCGACAGCCTACATGAACACTGAAGCTTTCTTT. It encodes CASSRVATAYMNTEAFF.

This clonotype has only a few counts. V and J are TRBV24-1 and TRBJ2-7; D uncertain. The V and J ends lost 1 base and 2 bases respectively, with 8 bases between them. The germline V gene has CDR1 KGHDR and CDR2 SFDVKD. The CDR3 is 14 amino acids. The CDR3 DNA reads TGTGCCACCAGTGATTTAGGTCAGCCCTACGAGCAGTACTTC. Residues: CATSDLGQPYEQYF.

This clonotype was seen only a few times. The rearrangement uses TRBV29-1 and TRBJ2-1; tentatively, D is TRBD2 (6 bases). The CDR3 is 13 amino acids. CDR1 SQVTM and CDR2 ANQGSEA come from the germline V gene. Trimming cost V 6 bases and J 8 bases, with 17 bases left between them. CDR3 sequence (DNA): TGCAGCGTCGGCAAGGGACCGGGGGATGAGCAGTTCTTC. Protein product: CSVGKGPGDEQFF.

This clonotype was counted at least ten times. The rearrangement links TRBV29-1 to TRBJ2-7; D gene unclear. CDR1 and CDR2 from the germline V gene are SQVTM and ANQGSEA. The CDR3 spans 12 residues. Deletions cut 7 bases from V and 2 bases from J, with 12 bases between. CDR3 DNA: TGCAGCGCCCTGGACGGTGCCTACGAGCAGTACTTC. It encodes CSALDGAYEQYF.

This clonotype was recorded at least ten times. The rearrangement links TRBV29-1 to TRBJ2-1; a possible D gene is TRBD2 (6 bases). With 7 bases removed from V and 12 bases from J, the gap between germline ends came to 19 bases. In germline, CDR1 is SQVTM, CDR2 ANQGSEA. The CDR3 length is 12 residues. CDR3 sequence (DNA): TGCAGCGCCGGGACTCTAGGAGAGGCGCAGTTCTTC. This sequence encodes CSAGTLGEAQFF.

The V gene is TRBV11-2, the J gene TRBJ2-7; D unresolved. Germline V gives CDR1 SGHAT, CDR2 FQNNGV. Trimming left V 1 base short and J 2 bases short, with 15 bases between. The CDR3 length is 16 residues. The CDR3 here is CASSLGSGRPPYEQYF. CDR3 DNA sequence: TGTGCCAGCAGCTTAGGTTCGGGCAGGCCTCCCTACGAGCAGTACTTC.

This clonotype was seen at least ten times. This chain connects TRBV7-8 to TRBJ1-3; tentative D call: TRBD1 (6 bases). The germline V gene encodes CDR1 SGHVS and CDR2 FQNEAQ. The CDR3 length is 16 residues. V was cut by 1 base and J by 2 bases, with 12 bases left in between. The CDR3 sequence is CASSLGSGEAGNTIYF. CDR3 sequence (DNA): TGTGCCAGCAGCTTAGGTTCAGGGGAGGCTGGAAACACCATATATTTT.

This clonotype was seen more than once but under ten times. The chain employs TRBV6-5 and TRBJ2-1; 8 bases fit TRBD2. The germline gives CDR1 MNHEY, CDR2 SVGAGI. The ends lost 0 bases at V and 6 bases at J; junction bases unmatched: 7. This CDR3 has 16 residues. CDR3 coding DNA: TGTGCCAGCAGTTACTCAGCGAGCGGGGGCCTCAATGAGCAGTTCTTC. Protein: CASSYSASGGLNEQFF.

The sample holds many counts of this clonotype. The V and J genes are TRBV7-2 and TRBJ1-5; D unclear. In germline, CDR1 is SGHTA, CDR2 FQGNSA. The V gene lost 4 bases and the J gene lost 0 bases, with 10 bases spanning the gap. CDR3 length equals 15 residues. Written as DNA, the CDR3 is TGTGCCAGCAGCTCCGACGGATTTAGCAATCAGCCCCAGCATTTT. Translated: CASSSDGFSNQPQHF.

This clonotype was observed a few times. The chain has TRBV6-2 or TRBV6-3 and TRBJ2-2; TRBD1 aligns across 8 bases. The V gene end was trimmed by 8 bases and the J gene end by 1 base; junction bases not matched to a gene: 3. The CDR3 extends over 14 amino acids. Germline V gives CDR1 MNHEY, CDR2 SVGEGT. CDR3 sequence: CASRTGLNTGELFF. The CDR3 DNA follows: TGTGCCAGCCGGACAGGGCTGAACACCGGGGAGCTGTTTTTT.

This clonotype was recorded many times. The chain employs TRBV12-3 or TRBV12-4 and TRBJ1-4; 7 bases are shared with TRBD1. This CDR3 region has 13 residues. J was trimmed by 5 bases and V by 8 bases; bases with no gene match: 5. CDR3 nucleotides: TGTGCCAGCCAGGGACAGCTCAATGAAAAACTGTTTTTT. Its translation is CASQGQLNEKLFF.

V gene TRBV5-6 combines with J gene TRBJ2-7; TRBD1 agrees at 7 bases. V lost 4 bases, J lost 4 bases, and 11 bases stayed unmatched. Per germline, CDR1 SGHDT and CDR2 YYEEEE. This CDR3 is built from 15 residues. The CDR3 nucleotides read TGTGCCAGCAGCACGGACAGGACGCCGAGGTACGAGCAGTACTTC. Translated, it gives CASSTDRTPRYEQYF.

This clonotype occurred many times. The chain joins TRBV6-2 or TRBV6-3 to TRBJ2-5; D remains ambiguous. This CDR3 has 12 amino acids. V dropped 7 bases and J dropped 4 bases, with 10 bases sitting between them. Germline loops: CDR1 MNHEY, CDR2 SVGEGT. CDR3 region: CASTSNLETQYF. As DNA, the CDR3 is TGTGCCAGCACCTCGAATTTAGAGACCCAGTACTTC.

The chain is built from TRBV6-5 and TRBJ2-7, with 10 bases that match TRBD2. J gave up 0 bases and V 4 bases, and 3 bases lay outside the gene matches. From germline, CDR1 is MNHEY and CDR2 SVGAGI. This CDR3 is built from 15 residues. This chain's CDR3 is CASSWRTSGSYEQYF. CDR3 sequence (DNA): TGTGCCAGCAGTTGGCGGACTAGCGGCTCCTACGAGCAGTACTTC.

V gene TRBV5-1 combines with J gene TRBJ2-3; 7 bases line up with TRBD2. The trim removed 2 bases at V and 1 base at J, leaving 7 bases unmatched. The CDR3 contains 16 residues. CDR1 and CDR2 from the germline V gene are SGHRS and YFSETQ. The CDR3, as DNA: TGCGCCAGCAGCTTACAAGCGGGGACTGGCACAGATACGCAGTATTTT. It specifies CASSLQAGTGTDTQYF.

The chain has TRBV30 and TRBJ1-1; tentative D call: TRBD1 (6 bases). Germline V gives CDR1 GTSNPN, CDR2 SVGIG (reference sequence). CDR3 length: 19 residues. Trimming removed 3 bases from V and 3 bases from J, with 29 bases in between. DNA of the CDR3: TGTGCCTGGAGCCGGGGGCGCGTTTTGTTAGGGCGTAGTGACACTGAAGCTTTCTTT. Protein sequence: CAWSRGRVLLGRSDTEAFF.

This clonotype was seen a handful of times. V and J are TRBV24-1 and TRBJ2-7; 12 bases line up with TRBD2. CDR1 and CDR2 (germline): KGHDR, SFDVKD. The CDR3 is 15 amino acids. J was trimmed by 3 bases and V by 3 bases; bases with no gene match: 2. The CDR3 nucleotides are TGTGCCACCAGTGATGCTAGCGGGAGGGGCTACGAGCAGTACTTC. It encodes CATSDASGRGYEQYF.

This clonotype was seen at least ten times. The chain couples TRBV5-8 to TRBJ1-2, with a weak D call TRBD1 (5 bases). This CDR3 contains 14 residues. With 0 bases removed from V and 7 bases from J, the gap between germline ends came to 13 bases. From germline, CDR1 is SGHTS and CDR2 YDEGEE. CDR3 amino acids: CASSLGRQSPGYTF. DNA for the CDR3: TGTGCCAGCAGCTTGGGGAGACAGAGCCCTGGCTACACCTTC.

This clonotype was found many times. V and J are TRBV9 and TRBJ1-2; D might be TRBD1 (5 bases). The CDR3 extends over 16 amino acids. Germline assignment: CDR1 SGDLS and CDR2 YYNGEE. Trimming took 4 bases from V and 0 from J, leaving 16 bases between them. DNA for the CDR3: TGTGCCAGCAGCCCAACCGACAGACAGACTAACTATGGCTACACCTTC. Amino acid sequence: CASSPTDRQTNYGYTF.

This CDR3 reads CASSWDGPRTQYF. In nucleotides, the CDR3 is TGTGCCAGCAGCTGGGACGGGCCACGGACCCAGTACTTC. This chain uses TRBV7-9 with TRBJ2-5; the D call may be TRBD1 or TRBD2 (5 bases each). Trimming cost V 4 bases and J 7 bases, with 13 bases left between them. Germline CDR1 SEHNR, CDR2 FQNEAQ (reference sequence). CDR3 size: 13 residues.

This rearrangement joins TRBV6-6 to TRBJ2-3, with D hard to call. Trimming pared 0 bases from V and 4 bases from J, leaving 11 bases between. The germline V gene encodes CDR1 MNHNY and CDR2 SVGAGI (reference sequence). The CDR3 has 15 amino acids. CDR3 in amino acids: CASSYSGGVADTQYF. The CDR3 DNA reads TGTGCCAGCAGTTACTCAGGTGGGGTGGCAGATACGCAGTATTTT.

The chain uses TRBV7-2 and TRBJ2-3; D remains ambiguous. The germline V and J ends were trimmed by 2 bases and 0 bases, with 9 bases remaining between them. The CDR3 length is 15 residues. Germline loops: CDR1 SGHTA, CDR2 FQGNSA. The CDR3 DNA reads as TGTGCCAGCAGCTTACCGTCGGCTAGCACAGATACGCAGTATTTT. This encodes CASSLPSASTDTQYF.